This TCR beta chain was captured in a study of CD8 T cells in ankylosing spondylitis. TCRdb used MiXCR to reprocess the 5' RACE reads, holding one entry per CDR3 protein. The repertoire includes around 180,000 distinct CDR3 sequences, under 15% of them detected once, and more than 9.5% sits in the top ten. This CDR3 region has 17 residues. Germline CDR1 is SQVTM and CDR2 is ANQGSEA. The V and J ends lost 6 bases and 0 bases, in that order; junction bases with no gene match: 7. This receptor was obtained from a female donor with ankylosing spondylitis or in good health (not recorded which). The chain joins TRBV29-1 to TRBJ2-6; 11 bases agree with TRBD1. What was sequenced was blood, either unsorted or a sorted T cell fraction (not recorded which). The CDR3, as DNA: TGCAGCGTCCTCGGACAGGGGGCCCTCTCTGGGGCCAACGTCCTGACTTTC. Its protein is CSVLGQGALSGANVLTF.